This T cell receptor (beta chain) was retrieved from a study of identical twins. Germline lookup yields CDR1 SGHTA and CDR2 FQGNSA. There are 15 residues in the CDR3. Trimming took 0 bases from V and 5 from J, leaving 11 bases between them. TCRdb used MiXCR to reprocess the 5' RACE reads, holding one entry per CDR3 protein. The sample contains hundreds of thousands of distinct CDR3 sequences, 18% of which appear only once. The sample was also linked to a second study, of T cells expressing NK-cell markers.

The sample comprised PBMCs. This TCR came from a woman between 18 and 30 years old in good health. The chain is built from TRBV7-2 and TRBJ1-5, with D possibly matching TRBD1 (5 bases). In nucleotides, the CDR3 is TGTGCCAGCAGCTTAGCGTGGGGGTCCCATCAGCCCCAGCATTTT. Translated: CASSLAWGSHQPQHF.